The rows below give T cell receptor beta chains drawn from one sample of a study of beta chain features in type 1 diabetes. Generated by immunoSEQ multiplex PCR, the TCRdb table keeps only in-frame clones and is missing some. Of some 230,000 clones detected, 9.6% appear once; the ten largest clones hold 0.03% to 0.035%. The material sequenced was naive CD4+ T cells from blood. Source of these receptors: a woman younger than 30 in good health. The CDR3 runs from the conserved cysteine through the conserved F or W. Fields, in order: D gene, J gene, clone size, V gene, CDR3 protein, CDR3 DNA. D genes are given only for firm matches. Part of the rows lack a size; the others show once, few, many or a class for expanded clones.

>TRBD1|TRBJ1-2|.|TRBV6-5
CASSYRTGANGYTF
TGTGCCAGCAGTTATCGGACAGGGGCGAATGGCTACACCTTC
>.|TRBJ1-1|few|TRBV21-1
CASSKETDRGIGNTEAFF
TGTGCCAGCAGCAAAGAGACGGACAGGGGAATCGGAAACACTGAAGCTTTCTTT
>TRBD2|TRBJ2-3|few|TRBV5-4
CASSVGSGSGSTDTQYF
TGTGCCAGCAGCGTTGGGAGCGGGAGTGGTAGCACAGATACGCAGTATTTT
>TRBD1|TRBJ1-6|.|TRBV4-1
CASSLLTGGDGNSPLHF
TGCGCCAGCAGTCTTCTAACAGGGGGCGATGGTAATTCACCCCTCCACTTT
>.|TRBJ1-4|.|TRBV7-9
CASSPNSIDEKLFF
TGTGCCAGCAGCCCGAACAGTATCGACGAAAAACTGTTTTTT
>.|TRBJ2-5|.|TRBV18
CASSFGSGSETQYF
TGTGCCAGCTCGTTTGGTTCGGGTTCAGAGACCCAGTACTTC
>.|TRBJ2-1|.|TRBV20-1
CSAYGNEQFF
TGCAGTGCCTACGGCAATGAGCAGTTCTTC
>.|TRBJ1-2|few|TRBV6-4
CASSNSGGGYTF
TGTGCCAGCAGCAACTCCGGCGGTGGCTACACCTTC
>TRBD2|TRBJ2-1|few|TRBV13
CASRGLAGINEQFF
TGTGCCAGCCGAGGACTAGCGGGGATCAATGAGCAGTTCTTC
>.|TRBJ2-3|few|TRBV13
CASSLDDRLTDTQYF
TGTGCCAGCAGCTTAGACGACAGGCTCACAGATACGCAGTATTTT
>TRBD1|TRBJ1-4|few|TRBV5-1
CASSFGQGRNEKLFF
TGCGCCAGCAGCTTCGGACAGGGAAGGAATGAAAAACTGTTTTTT
>.|TRBJ2-2|.|TRBV5-1
CASSLGSGEAGELFF
TGCGCCAGCAGCTTGGGCAGTGGGGAGGCCGGGGAGCTGTTTTTT
>.|TRBJ2-1|.|TRBV28
CASSLTPTSEQFF
TGTGCCAGCTCTTTGACTCCCACAAGTGAGCAGTTCTTC
>TRBD1|TRBJ2-5|few|TRBV6-6
CASRERQGRETQYF
TGTGCCAGCAGAGAAAGACAGGGTCGGGAGACCCAGTACTTC
>.|TRBJ2-7|few|TRBV5-1
CASSLTTSRYEQYF
TGCGCCAGCAGCTTAACGACTTCCCGTTACGAGCAGTACTTC
>TRBD2|TRBJ2-1|few|TRBV2
CASSGLAGANEQFF
TGTGCCAGCTCGGGACTAGCGGGAGCCAATGAGCAGTTCTTC
>.|TRBJ1-3|few|TRBV11-3
CASSPTPGNTIYF
TGTGCCAGCAGCCCCACTCCTGGAAACACCATATATTTT
>TRBD1|TRBJ1-2|.|TRBV18
CASSDGQGWNGYTF
TGTGCCAGCTCGGATGGACAGGGTTGGAATGGCTACACCTTC
>TRBD1|TRBJ2-7|.|TRBV11-2
CASSPRQGKYEQYF
TGTGCCAGCAGCCCCCGACAGGGAAAGTACGAGCAGTACTTC
>TRBD1|TRBJ1-1|few|TRBV18
CASSPTTGGQYTEAFF
TGTGCCAGCTCACCAACGACAGGGGGCCAATACACTGAAGCTTTCTTT
>TRBD1|TRBJ2-7|.|TRBV6-5
CASSQNRGYYEQYF
TGTGCCAGCAGTCAAAACAGGGGATACTACGAGCAGTACTTC
>TRBD1|TRBJ2-3|.|TRBV4-1
CASSQQGVTDTQYF
TGCGCCAGCAGCCAACAGGGGGTCACAGATACGCAGTATTTT
>.|TRBJ1-1|many|TRBV19
CASSIQRSTEAFF
TGTGCCAGTAGTATACAGCGGAGCACTGAAGCTTTCTTT
>.|TRBJ1-1|few|TRBV25-1
CASSEVAGTKVVF
TGTGCCAGCAGTGAGGTGGCGGGCACCAAAGTGGTCTTT
>.|TRBJ1-3|few|TRBV7-6
CASSLKAGSGNTIYF
TGTGCCAGCAGCTTGAAGGCGGGCTCTGGAAACACCATATATTTT
>TRBD1|TRBJ1-2|.|TRBV18
CASSPDRESNYGYTF
TGTGCCAGCTCACCCGACAGGGAATCAAACTATGGCTACACCTTC
>TRBD1|TRBJ2-1|.|TRBV2
CASRRQGDEQFF
TGTGCCAGCAGACGACAGGGCGATGAGCAGTTCTTC
>TRBD2|TRBJ2-7|.|TRBV5-1
CASSLGGLAGNYEQYF
TGCGCCAGCAGCTTGGGGGGACTAGCGGGAAACTACGAGCAGTACTTC
>TRBD1|TRBJ2-7|many|TRBV29-1
CSVERLGQGAPEQYF
TGCAGCGTTGAACGCTTGGGACAGGGGGCTCCCGAGCAGTACTTC
>.|TRBJ1-2|few|TRBV7-9
CASTRSGQNYGYTF
TGTGCCAGCACCCGTAGTGGGCAGAACTATGGCTACACCTTC
>TRBD2|TRBJ2-1|.|TRBV11-2
CASSSGGGSYNEQFF
TGTGCCAGCAGTAGCGGGGGGGGCTCCTACAATGAGCAGTTCTTC
>.|TRBJ2-3|few|TRBV30
CAWKAGLGGDTQYF
TGTGCCTGGAAGGCCGGGCTAGGGGGAGATACGCAGTATTTT
>.|TRBJ1-6|few|TRBV6-1
CASSLDQRGYSPLHF
TGTGCCAGCAGTTTAGACCAAAGAGGGTATTCACCCCTCCACTTT
>TRBD2|TRBJ2-1|few|TRBV7-9
CASSARTSGSGEQFF
TGTGCCAGCAGCGCAAGGACTAGCGGGAGCGGGGAGCAGTTCTTC
>TRBD2|TRBJ2-1|.|TRBV30
CAWSVGSGRAEEQFF
TGTGCCTGGAGTGTAGGAAGCGGGAGGGCCGAGGAGCAGTTCTTC
>.|TRBJ2-3|.|TRBV30
CAWGRGRGPDTQYF
TGTGCCTGGGGACGAGGGCGGGGGCCAGATACGCAGTATTTT
>.|TRBJ1-2|few|TRBV4-2
CASSQDPLGTSTYYGYTF
TGTGCCAGCAGCCAAGATCCTCTTGGGACTTCAACTTACTATGGCTACACCTTC
>.|TRBJ1-1|.|TRBV11-2
CASSVRTENTEAFF
TGTGCCAGCAGCGTTCGGACAGAGAACACTGAAGCTTTCTTT
>.|TRBJ2-7|.|TRBV10-3
CAISESTGKAYEQYF
TGTGCCATCAGTGAGTCGACGGGAAAGGCCTACGAGCAGTACTTC
>TRBD1|TRBJ2-7|few|TRBV5-1
CASTPRTGTSYEQYF
TGCGCCAGCACCCCTAGGACAGGCACGTCCTACGAGCAGTACTTC
>.|TRBJ2-7|few|TRBV30
CAWSATGRSSYEQYF
TGTGCCTGGAGTGCGACAGGGAGGAGCTCCTACGAGCAGTACTTC
>TRBD1|TRBJ2-6|few|TRBV25-1
CASQGRDRGSGANVLTF
TGTGCCAGCCAAGGCCGGGACAGGGGGAGCGGGGCCAACGTCCTGACTTTC